The 11 T cell receptor beta chains below all came from one sample that was sequenced in a study of OX40 agonist ivuxolimab in advanced cancers. Clones were sequenced by immunoSEQ multiplex PCR, and TCRdb holds only the in-frame ones, with some missing. The sample shows tens of thousands of clones, 94% of them seen only once. Sequenced here: CD4+ or CD8+ T cells sorted from blood, sampled in a trial of the OX40 agonist ivuxolimab. The receptors originated from an adult with an advanced solid tumor such as melanoma, head and neck, liver or kidney cancer.

The chain recombines TRBV16 with TRBJ1-4; 10 positions match TRBD1. V lost 0 bases to trimming and J lost 5 bases; unmatched junction nucleotides: 3. The CDR3 has 16 residues. The germline V gene encodes CDR1 KGHSY and CDR2 FQNENV. The CDR3, as DNA: TGTGCCAGCAGCCAATCGCGGACAGGGGGAAATGAAAAACTGTTTTTT. Amino acids: CASSQSRTGGNEKLFF.

This clone was seen once. The chain recombines TRBV5-4 with TRBJ2-2, with TRBD2 matching 9 bases. Trimming at V came to 4 bases and at J to 7 bases, leaving 8 bases not matched to a gene. From germline, CDR1 is SGHNT and CDR2 YYREEE (reference sequence). The CDR3 extends over 15 amino acids. The CDR3 DNA sequence: TGTGCCAGCAGCCCACTTAGCGGGAGTGTCGGGGAGCTGTTTTTT. It codes for CASSPLSGSVGELFF.

This rearrangement joins TRBV5-1 to TRBJ2-7; 7 bases line up with TRBD2. The CDR3 runs 14 residues. The V segment lost 3 bases and the J segment 2 bases; nucleotides outside the gene matches: 5. Looked up from germline, CDR1 is SGHRS and CDR2 is YFSETQ. CDR3 residues: CASSSPGGAYEQYF. As DNA, the CDR3 is TGCGCCAGCAGCTCCCCGGGGGGAGCCTACGAGCAGTACTTC.

This chain connects TRBV21-1 to TRBJ1-5; the table's D gene call, TRBD1, was not cross checked with the DNA. TRBV21-1 is flagged as a pseudogene. This CDR3 has 14 amino acids. The CDR3 reads CASSKAHKNQPQHF. In DNA, the CDR3 is TGTGCCAGCAGCAAAGCGCACAAGAATCAGCCCCAGCATTTT.

The sample holds one count of this clone. One end of the junction fails to match germline, which may point to a read error. The identical CDR3 is also encoded by other nucleotide sequences in the sample. V gene TRBV27 combines with J gene TRBJ2-7, with TRBD2 identical over 8 bases. Germline loops: CDR1 MNHEY, CDR2 SMNVEV (reference sequence). This CDR3 region has 15 residues. In DNA, the CDR3 is TGCGCCAGCAGATGGTTTGGAGCGGGAGCCTACGAGCAGTACTTC. Translated: CASRWFGAGAYEQYF.

The V gene is TRBV7-3, the J gene TRBJ2-6, with D unresolved. The germline V gene encodes CDR1 SGHTA and CDR2 FQGTGA. The CDR3 is 16 amino acids. Trimming took off 1 base at V and 0 bases at J, with 7 bases between the two ends. The CDR3 protein is CASSLIGVSGANVLTF. The CDR3 DNA reads TGTGCCAGCAGCTTAATTGGAGTCTCTGGGGCCAACGTCCTGACTTTC.

The V call is TRBV15, the J call TRBJ2-3; 8 bases align to TRBD1. Germline assignment: CDR1 LNHNV and CDR2 YYDKDF (reference sequence). Trimming took 1 base from V and 1 from J; bases not matched to a gene: 7. The CDR3 is 17 residues long. The CDR3 reads CATSRGTGQEGTDTQYF. The CDR3 DNA sequence: TGTGCCACCAGCAGAGGGACAGGGCAGGAGGGCACAGATACGCAGTATTTT.

The chain recombines TRBV4-3 with TRBJ1-2, with TRBD1 identical over 10 bases. CDR3 length: 16 residues. J lost 4 bases, V lost 1 base, and 6 bases had no gene match. Germline loops: CDR1 LGHNA, CDR2 YSLEER. For the CDR3, the DNA is TGCGCCAGCAGCCAAGGAACCGGGACAGGGGCCTATGGCTACACCTTC. Its translation is CASSQGTGTGAYGYTF.

The chain joins TRBV6-5 to TRBJ1-1; the D gene is possibly TRBD1 (6 bases). This CDR3 comprises 15 residues. V lost 2 bases to trimming and J lost 3 bases, with 13 bases between them. The germline gives CDR1 MNHEY, CDR2 SVGAGI. This chain's CDR3 is CASSYVGGGDTEAFF. CDR3 DNA: TGTGCCAGCAGTTACGTCGGGGGGGGCGACACTGAAGCTTTCTTT.

J is TRBJ2-7 and V is TRBV28; D unclear. Germline assignment: CDR1 MDHEN and CDR2 SYDVKM. The CDR3 is made up of 14 amino acids. Deletions cut 6 bases from V and 4 bases from J, with 16 bases between. The CDR3 nucleotides are TGTGCCAGCAGGCCACAAGGGCCAGTTTACGAGCAGTACTTC. This codes for CASRPQGPVYEQYF.

This clone has only one observation. This chain joins TRBV29-1 and TRBJ2-1, with unresolved D. Germline values: CDR1 SQVTM, CDR2 ANQGSEA. V was trimmed by 5 bases and J by 8 bases, leaving 13 bases between them. The CDR3 spans 12 residues. CDR3 nucleotide sequence: TGCAGCGTTTCAAAGGGAAGGGATGAGCAGTTCTTC. Translating it yields CSVSKGRDEQFF.